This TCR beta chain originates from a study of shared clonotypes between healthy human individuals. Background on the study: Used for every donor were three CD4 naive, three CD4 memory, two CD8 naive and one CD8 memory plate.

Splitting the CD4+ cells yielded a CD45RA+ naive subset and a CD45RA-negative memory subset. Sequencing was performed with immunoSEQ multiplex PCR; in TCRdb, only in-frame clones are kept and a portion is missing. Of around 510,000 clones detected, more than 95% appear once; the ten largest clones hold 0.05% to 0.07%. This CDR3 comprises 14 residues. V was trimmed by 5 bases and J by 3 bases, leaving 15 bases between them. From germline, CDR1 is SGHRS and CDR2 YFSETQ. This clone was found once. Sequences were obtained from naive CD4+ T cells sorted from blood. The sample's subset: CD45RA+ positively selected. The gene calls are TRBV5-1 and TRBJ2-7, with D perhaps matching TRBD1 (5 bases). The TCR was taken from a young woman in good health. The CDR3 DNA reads TGCGCCAGCAGGCCGCAAGAAGGGGTCTACGAGCAGTACTTC. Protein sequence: CASRPQEGVYEQYF.